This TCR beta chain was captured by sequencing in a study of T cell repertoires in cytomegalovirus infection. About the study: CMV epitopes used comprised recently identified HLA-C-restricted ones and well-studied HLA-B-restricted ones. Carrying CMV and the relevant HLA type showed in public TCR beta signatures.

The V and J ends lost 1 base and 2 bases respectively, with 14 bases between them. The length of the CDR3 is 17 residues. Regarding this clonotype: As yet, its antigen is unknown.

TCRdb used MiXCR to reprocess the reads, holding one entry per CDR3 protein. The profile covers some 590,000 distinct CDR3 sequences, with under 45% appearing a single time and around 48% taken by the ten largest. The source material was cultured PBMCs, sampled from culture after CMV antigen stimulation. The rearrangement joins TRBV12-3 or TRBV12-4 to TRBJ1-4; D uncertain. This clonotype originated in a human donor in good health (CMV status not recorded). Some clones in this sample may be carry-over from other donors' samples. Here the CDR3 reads CASSLGASQVTNEKLFF. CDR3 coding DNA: TGTGCCAGCAGTTTAGGGGCTTCGCAGGTCACTAATGAAAAACTGTTTTTT.